These 29 T cell receptor beta chains came from one sample sequenced in a study of T cell changes during pregnancy in multiple sclerosis. Sequenced by immunoSEQ multiplex PCR; TCRdb stores in-frame clones only, minus some. The sample has around 86,000 clones; about 93% are singletons. The source material was peripheral blood, sampled in the first trimester of pregnancy. All receptors derive from a female donor with multiple sclerosis, enrolled in a pregnancy study.

Concerning this clone itself: One junction end disagrees with the germline gene, perhaps due to a read error. The genes are TRBV6-1 and TRBJ2-2; D gene unclear. Germline-derived CDR1 and CDR2 are MNHNS and SASEGT. This CDR3 contains 13 residues. The CDR3 coding sequence is TGTGCCAGCAGCGAAGGCCTACCCGGGGAGCTGTTTTTT. It specifies CASSEGLPGELFF.

The V and J genes are TRBV29-1 and TRBJ1-1, with 7 nucleotides matching TRBD1. Per germline, CDR1 SQVTM and CDR2 ANQGSEA. V was pared by 4 bases and J by 2 bases, with 4 bases of the junction left unmatched. The CDR3 extends over 13 amino acids. Written as DNA, the CDR3 is TGCAGCGTTGGGGACAGACCAAACACTGAAGCTTTCTTT. Protein sequence: CSVGDRPNTEAFF.

The chain's CDR3 is CASSLLDGGYTF. The CDR3 bases are TGTGCCAGCAGTTTACTAGACGGAGGCTACACCTTC. The chain combines TRBV28 with TRBJ1-2; D not resolved. Germline-derived CDR1 and CDR2 are MDHEN and SYDVKM. The CDR3 is 12 amino acids. Trimming left V 2 bases short and J 8 bases short, with 9 bases between.

This sequence joins TRBV2 and TRBJ1-1, with D maybe TRBD1 (6 bases). V lost 4 bases and J lost 0, with 9 bases in between. Germline assignment: CDR1 SNHLY and CDR2 FYNNEI. The CDR3 extends over 14 amino acids. The CDR3 DNA reads as TGTGCCAGCAGTGGGACAGTTATGAACACTGAAGCTTTCTTT. Protein sequence: CASSGTVMNTEAFF.

This clone was seen once. The chain links TRBV2 to TRBJ1-4; D might be TRBD1 (5 bases). V lost 6 bases and J 0 bases, leaving 11 bases between the germline ends. This CDR3 has 15 amino acids. Germline V gives CDR1 SNHLY, CDR2 FYNNEI. CDR3 loop: CASRNYRSTNEKLFF. CDR3 nucleotides: TGTGCCAGCAGGAACTACAGGTCAACTAATGAAAAACTGTTTTTT.

The chain recombines TRBV5-1 with TRBJ2-5, with D perhaps TRBD2 (6 bases). Germline values: CDR1 SGHRS, CDR2 YFSETQ. The CDR3 sequence is 14 residues long. V was shortened by 6 bases and J by 5 bases, with 17 bases between the two germline ends. The CDR3 sequence: CASNSGTLFETQYF. Written as DNA, the CDR3 is TGCGCCAGCAACTCCGGGACTCTTTTCGAGACCCAGTACTTC.

A remark on this clone: The sample carries other DNA sequences with the same CDR3. This chain links TRBV18 with TRBJ2-1; TRBD2 is a possible D gene (5 bases). The V and J ends lost 2 bases and 1 base respectively, with 9 bases between them. The CDR3 loop spans 15 amino acids. Germline CDR1 KGHSH, CDR2 LQKENI. CDR3 sequence (DNA): TGTGCCAGCTCACCAAGTGGGAGTTCCTACAATGAGCAGTTCTTC. Its translation: CASSPSGSSYNEQFF.

The V call is TRBV11-1, the J call TRBJ2-1, with D tentatively TRBD2 (7 bases). CDR1 is SGHAT, CDR2 FQDESV, per germline (reference sequence). The CDR3 is 19 residues long. Trimming left V 5 bases short and J 3 bases short, with 26 bases between. CDR3 region: CASSQPWTDGGGGYNEQFF. The CDR3 DNA sequence: TGTGCCAGCAGCCAACCCTGGACGGACGGCGGGGGCGGCTACAATGAGCAGTTCTTC.

This clone was found a few times. The genes are TRBV4-2 and TRBJ2-2, with a weak D call TRBD1 (5 bases). The V end was cut by 0 bases, the J end by 1 base, with 6 bases between. The CDR3 length is 15 residues. Germline CDR1 and CDR2: LGHNA and YNFKEQ. CDR3 coding DNA: TGTGCCAGCAGCCAAGACGGACAGAACACCGGGGAGCTGTTTTTT. Residues: CASSQDGQNTGELFF.

The chain carries TRBV4-1 and TRBJ2-1; 11 bases agree with TRBD2. V lost 4 bases, J lost 5 bases, and 10 bases stayed unmatched. Germline-derived CDR1 and CDR2 are MGHRA and YSYEKL. The CDR3 spans 17 residues. CDR3 nucleotide sequence: TGCGCCAGCAGCCTAACAGTGGGGACTAGCGGTAACAATGAGCAGTTCTTC. Its protein is CASSLTVGTSGNNEQFF.

This clone was recorded once. CDR3 nucleotide sequence: TGTGCCAGCTCATCCTCGTTCCACGGGACAGGGGTCTCTGGGGCCAACGTCCTGACTTTC. The encoded protein is CASSSSFHGTGVSGANVLTF. This chain links TRBV19 with TRBJ2-6; 10 positions agree with TRBD1. The length of the CDR3 is 20 residues. Trimming took 9 bases from V and 0 from J; bases not matched to a gene: 17. Germline CDR1 is LNHDA and CDR2 is SQIVND (reference sequence).

The chain is built from TRBV7-8 and TRBJ1-1, with D hard to call. The CDR3 length is 16 residues. Deletions cut 0 bases from V and 0 bases from J, with 11 bases between. CDR1 is SGHVS and CDR2 is FQNEAQ in the germline V gene. The CDR3 spells CASSLARFQVNTEAFF. CDR3 in DNA: TGTGCCAGCAGCTTAGCGCGTTTTCAAGTGAACACTGAAGCTTTCTTT.

The chain carries TRBV2 and TRBJ2-7; a possible D gene is TRBD1 (5 bases). CDR3 length equals 15 residues. CDR1 is SNHLY, CDR2 FYNNEI, per germline. V was shortened by 2 bases and J by 6 bases, with 17 bases between the two germline ends. The CDR3 is CASSEPRGLLGEQYF. CDR3 DNA: TGTGCCAGCAGTGAACCTAGGGGCCTCCTGGGCGAGCAGTACTTC. The variable domain in full, completed from reference TRBV2 and TRBJ2-7, reads EPEVTQTPSHQVTQMGQEVILRCVPISNHLYFYWYRQILGQKVEFLVSFYNNEISEKSEIFDDQFSVERPDGSNFTLKIRSTKLEDSAMYFCASSEPRGLLGEQYFGPGTRLTVT.

The V and J genes are TRBV19 and TRBJ2-2; 7 bases align to TRBD2. V lost 3 bases and J lost 6; bases outside the gene matches: 7. The CDR3 is 15 amino acids. Germline CDR1 LNHDA, CDR2 SQIVND (reference sequence). Here the CDR3 DNA reads TGTGCCAGTAGTATCGGAGGGAGGGGTGCCGGGGAGCTGTTTTTT. It specifies CASSIGGRGAGELFF.

In DNA, the CDR3 is TGCAGCGGGCGAGGGGACGGGAGGTCCGCAGATACGCAGTATTTT. It codes for CSGRGDGRSADTQYF. V is TRBV29-1 and J is TRBJ2-3, with TRBD2 matching 7 bases. This CDR3 spans 15 amino acids. The J segment lost 4 bases and the V segment lost 7 bases, leaving 14 bases of the junction unmatched. Germline V gene data show CDR1 as SQVTM and CDR2 as ANQGSEA.

V is TRBV28 and J is TRBJ2-1, with 9 bases aligning to TRBD1. J gave up 7 bases and V 10 bases, and 8 bases lay outside the gene matches. The V gene's germline CDR1 is MDHEN and CDR2 SYDVKM. The length of the CDR3 is 13 residues. The CDR3 DNA is TGTGCCACCACCCGGGACAGGGTAAATGAGCAGTTCTTC. This codes for CATTRDRVNEQFF.

There are many counts of this clone. The V and J genes are TRBV4-1 and TRBJ2-7; 9 nucleotides align to TRBD2. Germline CDR1 and CDR2: MGHRA and YSYEKL. J lost 0 bases, V lost 1 base, and 1 base had no gene match. The CDR3 consists of 15 residues. The CDR3 sequence: CASSQALAGSYEQYF. The CDR3 nucleotides read TGCGCCAGCAGCCAAGCACTAGCGGGCTCCTACGAGCAGTACTTC.

The chain recombines TRBV29-1 with TRBJ1-1; D possibly corresponds to TRBD1 (5 bases). V dropped 5 bases and J dropped 4 bases, with 14 bases sitting between them. CDR1 is SQVTM, CDR2 ANQGSEA, per germline. The CDR3 spans 13 residues. This chain's CDR3 is CSVSDRRVTEAFF. The DNA of the CDR3 is TGCAGCGTTTCCGACAGAAGAGTCACTGAAGCTTTCTTT.

The chain joins TRBV5-1 to TRBJ2-3; maybe TRBD1 (6 bases). V was trimmed by 4 bases and J by 6 bases, leaving 9 bases between them. This CDR3 contains 12 residues. The germline V gene encodes CDR1 SGHRS and CDR2 YFSETQ. The CDR3 sequence is CASSQRGDTQYF. In DNA, the CDR3 is TGCGCCAGCAGCCAAAGGGGGGATACGCAGTATTTT. Full variable domain (missing parts from reference TRBV5-1 and TRBJ2-3): KAGVTQTPRYLIKTRGQQVTLSCSPISGHRSVSWYQQTPGQGLQFLFEYFSETQRNKGNFPGRFSGRQFSNSRSEMNVSTLELGDSALYLCASSQRGDTQYFGPGTRLTVL.

The chain couples TRBV9 to TRBJ2-3; 9 bases map to TRBD1. Germline trimming cut 4 bases from V and 4 bases from J; bases unmatched to any gene: 7. The CDR3 is 15 amino acids. Germline CDR1 is SGDLS and CDR2 is YYNGEE. This CDR3 is CASSTPDRGPDTQYF. The CDR3 bases are TGTGCCAGCAGCACCCCGGACAGGGGTCCAGATACGCAGTATTTT.

The chain recombines TRBV10-1 with TRBJ2-1; TRBD2 is a possible D gene (6 bases). This CDR3 contains 18 residues. Deletions cut 3 bases from V and 7 bases from J, with 25 bases between. Germline V gives CDR1 WNHNN, CDR2 SYGVQD (reference sequence). The CDR3 region is CASSESVLSGLYGNEQFF. CDR3 DNA: TGCGCCAGCAGTGAATCGGTTCTCAGCGGACTATATGGGAATGAGCAGTTCTTC.

The CDR3 DNA is TGTGCCAGCAGCTTAGGGGCAGGGTACGGCTACACCTTC. It specifies CASSLGAGYGYTF. J is TRBJ1-2 and V is TRBV7-3; possible D gene TRBD1, 5 bases. V lost 2 bases and J 8 bases, leaving 12 bases between the germline ends. From germline, CDR1 is SGHTA and CDR2 FQGTGA. The CDR3 has 13 amino acids.

As regards this clone: A much more abundant neighbour one base away suggests this may be a read error. This chain joins TRBV5-5 and TRBJ1-5; D perhaps matches TRBD1 (5 bases). There are 13 residues in the CDR3. V was trimmed by 2 bases and J by 6 bases, leaving 9 bases between them. From germline, CDR1 is SGHKS and CDR2 YYEKEE (reference sequence). DNA for the CDR3: TGTGCCAGCAGCTTATGGCAGGGTCAGCCCCAGCATTTT. Translating it yields CASSLWQGQPQHF. The full variable domain, rest sourced from reference TRBV5-5 and TRBJ1-5, is DAGVTQSPTHLIKTRGQQVTLRCSPISGHKSVSWYQQVLGQGPQFIFQYYEKEERGRGNFPDRFSARQFPNYSSELNVNALLLGDSALYLCASSLWQGQPQHFGDGTRLSIL.

The V and J genes are TRBV19 and TRBJ1-2; no reliable D call. V was clipped by 5 bases and J by 2 bases, with 9 bases between them. Germline CDR1 and CDR2: LNHDA and SQIVND (reference sequence). The CDR3 covers 13 residues. CDR3 coding DNA: TGTGCCAGTAGTCTGGGAGGGAACTATGGCTACACCTTC. Translating gives CASSLGGNYGYTF. Full variable domain (missing parts from reference TRBV19 and TRBJ1-2): DGGITQSPKYLFRKEGQNVTLSCEQNLNHDAMYWYRQDPGQGLRLIYYSQIVNDFQKGDIAEGYSVSREKKESFPLTVTSAQKNPTAFYLCASSLGGNYGYTFGSGTRLTVV.

The chain couples TRBV14 to TRBJ1-2; weak D call: TRBD1 (6 bases). The CDR3 totals 13 residues. With 2 bases removed from V and 7 bases from J, the gap between germline ends came to 11 bases. CDR1 is SGHDN, CDR2 FVKESK, per germline. The DNA of the CDR3 is TGTGCCAGCAGCCAACGGGGGGCTGGTGGCTACACCTTC. This encodes CASSQRGAGGYTF.

The chain has TRBV19 and TRBJ1-5, with D perhaps TRBD1 (5 bases). CDR3 length equals 15 residues. V was cut by 3 bases and J by 1 base, with 10 bases left in between. Germline CDR1 reads LNHDA; CDR2 reads SQIVND (reference sequence). CDR3 loop: CASSITGRSNQPQHF. The CDR3 nucleotides read TGTGCCAGTAGTATCACAGGACGGAGCAATCAGCCCCAGCATTTT.

The chain is built from TRBV11-2 and TRBJ2-1; D might be TRBD2 (5 bases). The CDR3 spans 15 residues. Germline CDR1 SGHAT, CDR2 FQNNGV. Trimming removed 5 bases from V and 0 bases from J, with 11 bases in between. The DNA of the CDR3 is TGTGCCAGCAGCCCGAAGCGGAGCTCCTACAATGAGCAGTTCTTC. Protein product: CASSPKRSSYNEQFF.

The chain links TRBV6-7 to TRBJ1-1; D is uncertain. TRBV6-7 is filed as an ORF, its function uncertain. This CDR3 is 18 amino acids long. V was cut by 0 bases and J by 3 bases, with 20 bases left in between. CDR3 in amino acids: CASSYSRLMGKGDTEAFF. The CDR3 DNA reads TGTGCCAGCAGTTACTCGAGATTAATGGGTAAGGGAGACACTGAAGCTTTCTTT.

The rearrangement uses TRBV4-1 and TRBJ2-1, with TRBD1 matching over 8 bases. The length of the CDR3 is 15 residues. Germline assignment: CDR1 MGHRA and CDR2 YSYEKL. Germline trimming cut 2 bases from V and 9 bases from J; bases unmatched to any gene: 9. DNA of the CDR3: TGCGCCAGCAGCCAAAATCCGGACAGGGATGGTGAGCAGTTCTTC. Residues: CASSQNPDRDGEQFF.